These 18 T cell receptor beta chains share one sample of origin, sequenced in a study of blood T cells in healthy people across ages. A sample-barcoded 5' primer and a J-beta primer mix were used in a second PCR of roughly 7 to 12 cycles. One entry per CDR3 protein, called by TCRdb with MiXCR from the 5' RACE reads. The sample contains under 800,000 distinct CDR3 sequences, around 40% of which appear only once. Sequencing was done on a sample of blood. These receptors were obtained from a woman aged 55-70 years in good health.

This chain links TRBV20-1 with TRBJ1-4; 7 bases line up with TRBD1. This CDR3 region has 14 residues. Trimming took 1 base from V and 10 from J; bases not matched to a gene: 9. Looked up from germline, CDR1 is DFQATT and CDR2 is SNEGSKA (reference sequence). CDR3 bases: TGCAGTGCTAGAGCCCGGACAGGACTCGGAAAACTGTTTTTT. Translation: CSARARTGLGKLFF.

This chain links TRBV6-5 with TRBJ2-7, with D perhaps matching TRBD2 (6 bases). The V end lost 1 base, the J end lost 6 bases, and 13 bases lay between the germline ends. CDR3 length: 14 amino acids. Germline lookup yields CDR1 MNHEY and CDR2 SVGAGI. The CDR3 sequence: CASSYFAGTGEQYF. As DNA, the CDR3 is TGTGCCAGCAGTTACTTTGCGGGGACGGGCGAGCAGTACTTC.

This clonotype was detected only a few times. V usage is TRBV20-1 and J usage is TRBJ2-5; D remains unclear. The DNA end favors TRBJ2-7, so the J call may be wrong. The CDR3 is 10 residues long. In germline, CDR1 is DFQATT, CDR2 SNEGSKA (reference sequence). The CDR3 here is CSAGSHEQYF. CDR3 DNA sequence: TGCAGTGCCGGGTCCCACGAGCAGTACTTC.

V gene TRBV20-1 combines with J gene TRBJ2-7; 8 bases are shared with TRBD2. This CDR3 has 14 residues. CDR1 is DFQATT and CDR2 is SNEGSKA in the germline V gene (reference sequence). Germline trimming cut 6 bases from V and 1 base from J; bases unmatched to any gene: 8. CDR3 amino acids: CSAGSGEISYEQYF. The CDR3 nucleotides are TGCAGTGCAGGTAGCGGGGAGATTTCCTACGAGCAGTACTTC.

The table lists this clonotype with a few counts. This chain joins TRBV10-3 and TRBJ1-1; TRBD1 agrees at 7 bases. Trimming at V came to 10 bases and at J to 8 bases, leaving 7 bases not matched to a gene. This CDR3 has 11 amino acids. Germline CDR1 reads ENHRY; CDR2 reads SYGVKD. The CDR3 reads CATRGTVEAFF. Here the CDR3 DNA reads TGTGCCACACGTGGGACAGTCGAAGCTTTCTTT.

The chain couples TRBV15 to TRBJ2-1, with 10 bases aligning to TRBD2. Trimming removed 4 bases from V and 3 bases from J; junction bases left unmatched: 12. This CDR3 region has 18 residues. Germline CDR1 LNHNV, CDR2 YYDKDF (reference sequence). The CDR3 sequence: CATSIGISGGSDYNEQFF. Written as DNA, the CDR3 is TGTGCCACCAGCATAGGAATTAGCGGGGGGTCAGACTACAATGAGCAGTTCTTC.

The rearrangement joins TRBV5-1 to TRBJ2-1; D uncertain. Germline loops: CDR1 SGHRS, CDR2 YFSETQ. This CDR3 region has 13 residues. Trimming removed 4 bases from V and 7 bases from J, with 12 bases in between. The CDR3 protein is CASSVVAENEQFF. Written as DNA, the CDR3 is TGCGCCAGCAGCGTGGTTGCGGAGAATGAGCAGTTCTTC.

There are a few counts of this clonotype. This chain links TRBV6-5 with TRBJ2-1; 7 bases are shared with TRBD1. Germline CDR1 reads MNHEY; CDR2 reads SVGAGI. J gave up 0 bases and V 6 bases, and 8 bases lay outside the gene matches. The CDR3 sequence is 16 residues long. The CDR3 here is CASRPRGQSSYNEQFF. Here the CDR3 DNA reads TGTGCCAGCAGGCCCCGGGGACAGAGCTCCTACAATGAGCAGTTCTTC.

This clonotype appeared a few times. The chain links TRBV28 to TRBJ2-7, with 9 nucleotides matching TRBD2. The CDR3 length is 15 residues. In germline, CDR1 is MDHEN, CDR2 SYDVKM. The V segment lost 5 bases and the J segment 4 bases; nucleotides outside the gene matches: 9. The CDR3 nucleotides read TGTGCCAGCAGTAATAGGCGGGAGGGTGGGTACGAGCAGTACTTC. Translated: CASSNRREGGYEQYF.

V gene TRBV9 combines with J gene TRBJ1-1, with unresolved D. V lost 0 bases, J lost 3 bases, and 12 bases lay in between. Germline loops: CDR1 SGDLS, CDR2 YYNGEE. This CDR3 is 15 amino acids long. The CDR3 is CASSVGRNLDTEAFF. CDR3 DNA: TGTGCCAGCAGCGTAGGAAGGAACTTGGACACTGAAGCTTTCTTT.

This clonotype has only a few counts. J is TRBJ2-1 and V is TRBV7-3, with a possible D match to TRBD2 (6 bases). The CDR3 is made up of 15 amino acids. The V gene lost 5 bases and the J gene lost 6 bases, with 17 bases spanning the gap. Germline loops: CDR1 SGHTA, CDR2 FQGTGA. The CDR3 loop is CASSPGLPPGNEQFF. The CDR3 DNA reads as TGTGCCAGCAGCCCGGGACTGCCTCCTGGCAATGAGCAGTTCTTC.

The genes are TRBV7-2 and TRBJ2-5; tentative D call: TRBD2 (5 bases). V lost 0 bases and J lost 5, with 13 bases in between. The CDR3 has 15 residues. CDR1 and CDR2 (germline): SGHTA, FQGNSA. CDR3: CASSLAGVVWETQYF. In DNA, the CDR3 is TGTGCCAGCAGCTTAGCGGGAGTGGTTTGGGAGACCCAGTACTTC.

V usage is TRBV10-3 and J usage is TRBJ1-2; D is unclear. V was shortened by 0 bases and J by 1 base, with 12 bases between the two germline ends. This CDR3 is 16 amino acids long. Per germline, CDR1 ENHRY and CDR2 SYGVKD. CDR3 protein: CAISESSDWYNYGYTF. CDR3 DNA: TGTGCCATCAGTGAGTCGTCCGACTGGTATAACTATGGCTACACCTTC.

About this clonotype: One end of the junction does not line up with germline, which may come from a read error. CDR3 bases: TGCGCCAGTAGTGAGCGACGGCGGAGCGGAAAATACAATGAGCAGTTCTTC. It codes for CASSERRRSGKYNEQFF. The V call is TRBV10-1, the J call TRBJ2-1; D might be TRBD2 (5 bases). Germline V CDR1 and CDR2: WNHNN, SYGVQD (reference sequence). The length of the CDR3 is 17 residues.

This CDR3 is CASKGAGELFF. CDR3 coding DNA: TGTGCCAGCAAGGGGGCCGGGGAGCTGTTTTTT. The J gene is TRBJ2-2, the V gene TRBV28; D is possibly TRBD1 (6 bases). Germline CDR1 and CDR2: MDHEN and SYDVKM. The CDR3 extends over 11 amino acids. V was cut by 7 bases and J by 6 bases, with 6 bases left in between. The variable domain in full, with the rest retrieved from reference TRBV28 and TRBJ2-2, is DVKVTQSSRYLVKRTGEKVFLECVQDMDHENMFWYRQDPGLGLRLIYFSYDVKMKEKGDIPEGYSVSREKKERFSLILESASTNQTSMYLCASKGAGELFFGEGSRLTVL.

On this clonotype itself: A single base separates this from a much larger clone, so it may be a read error. J is TRBJ2-5 and V is TRBV7-6; 15 bases are a match to TRBD2. Gene TRBJ2-7 matches the end of the DNA better, so the J call may be wrong. From germline, CDR1 is SGHVS and CDR2 FNYEAQ. The CDR3 covers 14 residues. In nucleotides, the CDR3 is TGTGCCAGCAGCCGGACTAGCGGGGGGGACGAGCAGTACTTC. It is translated as CASSRTSGGDEQYF.

The chain combines TRBV12-3 or TRBV12-4 with TRBJ2-5; a weak D match, TRBD2 (5 bases). The germline V and J ends were trimmed by 7 bases and 2 bases, with 11 bases remaining between them. The CDR3 consists of 13 residues. CDR3 in DNA: TGTGCCAGCATTCGGACTGGTCAAGAGACCCAGTACTTC. This codes for CASIRTGQETQYF.

The chain recombines TRBV12-3 or TRBV12-4 with TRBJ2-1; possibly TRBD1 for D (6 bases). This CDR3 is built from 14 residues. The V and J ends lost 6 bases and 3 bases respectively, with 12 bases between them. CDR3 in amino acids: CASSPQGGYNEQFF. In DNA, the CDR3 is TGTGCCAGCAGCCCCCAAGGGGGCTACAATGAGCAGTTCTTC.